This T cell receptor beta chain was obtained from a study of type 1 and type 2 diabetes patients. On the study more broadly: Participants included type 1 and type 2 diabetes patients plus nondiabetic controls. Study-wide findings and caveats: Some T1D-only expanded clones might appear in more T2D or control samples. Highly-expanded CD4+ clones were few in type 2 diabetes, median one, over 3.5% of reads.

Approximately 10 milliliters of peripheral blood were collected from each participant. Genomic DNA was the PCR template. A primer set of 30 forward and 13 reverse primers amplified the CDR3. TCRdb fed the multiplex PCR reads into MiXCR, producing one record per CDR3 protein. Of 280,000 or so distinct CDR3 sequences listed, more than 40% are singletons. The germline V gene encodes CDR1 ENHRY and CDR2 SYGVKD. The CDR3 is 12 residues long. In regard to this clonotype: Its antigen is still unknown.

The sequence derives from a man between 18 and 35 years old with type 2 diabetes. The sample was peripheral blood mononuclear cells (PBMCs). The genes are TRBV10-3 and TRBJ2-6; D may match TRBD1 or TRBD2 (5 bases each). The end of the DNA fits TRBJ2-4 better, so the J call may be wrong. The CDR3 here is CAISESLGLQYF. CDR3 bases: TGTGCCATCAGTGAGTCGCTGGGACTTCAGTACTTC.